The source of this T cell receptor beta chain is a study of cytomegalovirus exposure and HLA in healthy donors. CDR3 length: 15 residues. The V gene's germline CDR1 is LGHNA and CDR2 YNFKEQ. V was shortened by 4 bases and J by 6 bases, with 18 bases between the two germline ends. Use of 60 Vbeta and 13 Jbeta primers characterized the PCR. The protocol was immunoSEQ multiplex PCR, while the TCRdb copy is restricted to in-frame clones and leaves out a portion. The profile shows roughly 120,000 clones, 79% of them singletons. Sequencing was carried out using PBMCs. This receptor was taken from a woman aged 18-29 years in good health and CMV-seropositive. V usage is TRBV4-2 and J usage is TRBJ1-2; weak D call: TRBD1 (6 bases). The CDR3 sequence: CASSLFTGIADGYTF. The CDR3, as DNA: TGTGCCAGCAGCCTATTTACAGGGATTGCGGATGGCTACACCTTC.